This T cell receptor beta chain was sequenced during a study of blood T cell repertoires in COVID-19. This clone was detected only once. Under the authors' procedure: Amplifying reference gene primers gave estimates of nucleated cell counts. Generated by immunoSEQ multiplex PCR, the TCRdb table keeps only in-frame clones and is missing some. The DNA was the basis for D and trimming; V, J and clone size are from that table. The data show 200,000 or so clones, with around four fifths seen just once and around 0.93% held by the top ten. Seattle participants joined during active infection and were tracked over time. CDR1 is SGHTA and CDR2 is FQGNSA in the germline V gene. V was shortened by 4 bases and J by 9 bases, with 7 bases between the two germline ends. This CDR3 is built from 11 residues.

The sample consisted of peripheral blood. The receptor comes from a man in his sixties with COVID-19, enrolled during active disease. The V call is TRBV7-2, the J call TRBJ2-1; no reliable D call. In nucleotides, the CDR3 is TGTGCCAGCAGCTCTCCTATTGAGCAGTTCTTC. This gives the protein CASSSPIEQFF.